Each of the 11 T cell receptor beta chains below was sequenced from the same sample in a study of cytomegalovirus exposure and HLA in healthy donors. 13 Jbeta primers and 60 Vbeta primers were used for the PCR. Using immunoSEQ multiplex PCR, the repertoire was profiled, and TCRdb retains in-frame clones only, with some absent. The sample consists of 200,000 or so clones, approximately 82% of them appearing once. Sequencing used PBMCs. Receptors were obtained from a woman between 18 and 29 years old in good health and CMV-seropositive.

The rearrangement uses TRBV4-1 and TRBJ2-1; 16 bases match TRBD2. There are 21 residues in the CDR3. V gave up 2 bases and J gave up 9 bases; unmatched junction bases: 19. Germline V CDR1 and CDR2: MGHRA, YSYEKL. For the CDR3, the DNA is TGCGCCAGCAGCCAACCCTACCGGGGGACTAGCGGGGGGGCAATTAAACTTGAGCAGTTCTTC. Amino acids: CASSQPYRGTSGGAIKLEQFF.

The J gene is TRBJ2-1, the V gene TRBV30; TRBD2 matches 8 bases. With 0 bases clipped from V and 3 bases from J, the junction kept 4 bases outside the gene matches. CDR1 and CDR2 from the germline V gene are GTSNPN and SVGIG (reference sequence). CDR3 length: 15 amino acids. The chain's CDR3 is CAWSVRGGIYNEQFF. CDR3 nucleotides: TGTGCCTGGAGTGTCCGGGGGGGCATCTACAATGAGCAGTTCTTC.

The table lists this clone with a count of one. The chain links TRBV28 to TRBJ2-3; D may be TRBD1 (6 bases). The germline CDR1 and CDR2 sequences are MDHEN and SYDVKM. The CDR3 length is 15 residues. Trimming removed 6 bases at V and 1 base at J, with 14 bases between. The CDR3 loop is CASRADRSRTDTQYF. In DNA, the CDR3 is TGTGCCAGCAGAGCAGACAGGAGTCGCACAGATACGCAGTATTTT.

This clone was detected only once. The CDR3 DNA follows: TGTGCCAGCAGTCAGGGCAGTCAGCCCCAGCATTTT. Translating gives CASSQGSQPQHF. The genes are TRBV6-6 and TRBJ1-5, with D tentatively TRBD1 (5 bases). This CDR3 contains 12 residues. Per the germline V gene, CDR1 is MNHNY and CDR2 is SVGAGI (reference sequence). V was trimmed by 5 bases and J by 6 bases, leaving 8 bases between them.

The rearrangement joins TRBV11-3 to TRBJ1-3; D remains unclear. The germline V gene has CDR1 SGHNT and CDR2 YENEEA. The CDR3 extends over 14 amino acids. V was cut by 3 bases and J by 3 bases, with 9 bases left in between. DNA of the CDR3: TGTGCCAGCAGCTTCATTTCAGGTGGAAACACCATATATTTT. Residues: CASSFISGGNTIYF. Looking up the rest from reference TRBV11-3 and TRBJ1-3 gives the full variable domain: EAGVVQSPRYKIIEKKQPVAFWCNPISGHNTLYWYLQNLGQGPELLIRYENEEAVDDSQLPKDRFSAERLKGVDSTLKIQPAELGDSAVYLCASSFISGGNTIYFGEGSWLTVV.

Written as DNA, the CDR3 is TGTGCCAGCAGATACGGGCGGGGGGGCCAAAATGAGCAGTTCTTC. This translates into CASRYGRGGQNEQFF. The chain is built from TRBV7-2 and TRBJ2-1; 9 nucleotides line up with TRBD2. Unmatched junction bases numbered 10, after V lost 6 bases and J lost 7 bases. CDR3 length: 15 amino acids. Germline CDR1 is SGHTA and CDR2 is FQGNSA.

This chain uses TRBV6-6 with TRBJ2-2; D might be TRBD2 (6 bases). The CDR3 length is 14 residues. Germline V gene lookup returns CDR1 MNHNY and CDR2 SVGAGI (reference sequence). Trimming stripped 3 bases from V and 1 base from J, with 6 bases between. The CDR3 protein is CASSYSGNTGELFF. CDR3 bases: TGTGCCAGCAGTTATAGCGGGAACACCGGGGAGCTGTTTTTT.

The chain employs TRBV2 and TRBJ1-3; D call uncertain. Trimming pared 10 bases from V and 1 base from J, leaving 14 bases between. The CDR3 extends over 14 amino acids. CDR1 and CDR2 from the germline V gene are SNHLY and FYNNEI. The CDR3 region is CATGPRRSGNTIYF. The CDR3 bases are TGTGCCACTGGTCCGAGGCGGTCTGGAAACACCATATATTTT. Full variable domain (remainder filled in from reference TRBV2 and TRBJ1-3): EPEVTQTPSHQVTQMGQEVILRCVPISNHLYFYWYRQILGQKVEFLVSFYNNEISEKSEIFDDQFSVERPDGSNFTLKIRSTKLEDSAMYFCATGPRRSGNTIYFGEGSWLTVV.

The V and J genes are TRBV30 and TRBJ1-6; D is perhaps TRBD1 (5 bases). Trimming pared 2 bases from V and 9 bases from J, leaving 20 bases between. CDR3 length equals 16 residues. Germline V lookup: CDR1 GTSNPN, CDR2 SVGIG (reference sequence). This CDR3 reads CAWSIGEGKWGSPLHF. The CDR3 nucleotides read TGTGCCTGGAGTATAGGGGAAGGGAAATGGGGTTCACCCCTCCACTTT.

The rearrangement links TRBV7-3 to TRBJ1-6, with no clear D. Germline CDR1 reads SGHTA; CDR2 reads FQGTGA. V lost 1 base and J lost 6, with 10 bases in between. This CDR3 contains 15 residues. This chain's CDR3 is CASSLNGLTNSPLHF. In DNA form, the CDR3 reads TGTGCCAGCAGCTTAAATGGGCTGACTAATTCACCCCTCCACTTT.

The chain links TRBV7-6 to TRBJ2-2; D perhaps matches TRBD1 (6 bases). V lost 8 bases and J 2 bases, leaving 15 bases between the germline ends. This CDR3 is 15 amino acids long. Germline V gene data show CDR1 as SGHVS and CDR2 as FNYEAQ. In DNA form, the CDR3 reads TGTGCCAGCCGCCTGAGGGGGATAAACACCGGGGAGCTGTTTTTT. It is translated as CASRLRGINTGELFF. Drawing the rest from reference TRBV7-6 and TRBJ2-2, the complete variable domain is GAGVSQSPRYKVTKRGQDVALRCDPISGHVSLYWYRQALGQGPEFLTYFNYEAQQDKSGLPNDRFSAERPEGSISTLTIQRTEQRDSAMYRCASRLRGINTGELFFGEGSRLTVL.